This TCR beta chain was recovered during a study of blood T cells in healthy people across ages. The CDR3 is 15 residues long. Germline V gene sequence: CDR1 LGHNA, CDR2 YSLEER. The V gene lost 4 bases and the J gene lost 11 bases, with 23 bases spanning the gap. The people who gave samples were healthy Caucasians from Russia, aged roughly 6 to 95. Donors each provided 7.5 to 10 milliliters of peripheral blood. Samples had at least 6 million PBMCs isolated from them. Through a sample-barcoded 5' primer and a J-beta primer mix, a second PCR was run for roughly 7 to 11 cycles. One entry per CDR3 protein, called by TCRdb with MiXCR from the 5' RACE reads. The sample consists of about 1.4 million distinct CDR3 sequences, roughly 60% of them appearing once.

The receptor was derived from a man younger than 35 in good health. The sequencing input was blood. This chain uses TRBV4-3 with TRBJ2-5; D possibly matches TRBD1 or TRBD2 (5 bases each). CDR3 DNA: TGCGCCAGCAGCCGCCCTGAGGGACCTTACAATGAGCAGTACTTC. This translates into CASSRPEGPYNEQYF.